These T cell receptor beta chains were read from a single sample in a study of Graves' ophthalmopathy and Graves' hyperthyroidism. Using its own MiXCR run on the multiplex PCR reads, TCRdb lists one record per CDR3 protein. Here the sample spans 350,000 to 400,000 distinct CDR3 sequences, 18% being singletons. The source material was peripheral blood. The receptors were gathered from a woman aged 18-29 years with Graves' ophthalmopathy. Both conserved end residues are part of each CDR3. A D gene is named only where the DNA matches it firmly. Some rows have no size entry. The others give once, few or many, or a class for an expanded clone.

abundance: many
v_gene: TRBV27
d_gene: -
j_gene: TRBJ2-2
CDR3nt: TGTGCCAGCAGAAGTCCTCAACTTAGGGCCTTTAACACCGGGGAGCTGTTTTTT
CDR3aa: CASRSPQLRAFNTGELFF

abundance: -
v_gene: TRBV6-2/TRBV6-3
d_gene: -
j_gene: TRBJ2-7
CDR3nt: TGTGCCAGCAGGTTCCTCCGGGATCCTTACGAGCAGTACTTC
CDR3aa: CASRFLRDPYEQYF

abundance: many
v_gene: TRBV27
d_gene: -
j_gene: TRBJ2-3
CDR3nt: TGTGCCAGCAGCTCGGCCAGCACAGATACGCAGTATTTT
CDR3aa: CASSSASTDTQYF

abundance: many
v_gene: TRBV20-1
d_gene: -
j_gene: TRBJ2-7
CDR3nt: TGCAGTGCCCCAGTTGGTGGGCGGGGGCCCTCCTACGAGCAGTACTTC
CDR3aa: CSAPVGGRGPSYEQYF

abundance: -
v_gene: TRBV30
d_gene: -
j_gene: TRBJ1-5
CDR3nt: TGTGCCTGGGAGGTCGGGGGCGGTCAGCCCCAGCATTTT
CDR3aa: CAWEVGGGQPQHF

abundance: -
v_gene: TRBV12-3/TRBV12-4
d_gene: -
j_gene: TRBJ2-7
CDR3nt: TGTGCCAGCAGGGGGGACCCCTTGGGGTACGAGCAGTACTTC
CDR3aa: CASRGDPLGYEQYF

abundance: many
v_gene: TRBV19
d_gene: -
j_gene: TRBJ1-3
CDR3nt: TGTGCCAGTAGCAACCTATCGGTGACCATATATTTT
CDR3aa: CASSNLSVTIYF

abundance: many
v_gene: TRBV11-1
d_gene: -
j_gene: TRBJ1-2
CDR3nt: TGTGCCAGCAGCTACCGGGACCCCTCTGAAACTAACTATGGCTACACCTTC
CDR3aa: CASSYRDPSETNYGYTF

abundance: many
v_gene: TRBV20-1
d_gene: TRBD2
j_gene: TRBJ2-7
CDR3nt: TGCAGTGCTAGAGCGGGGCTAGCGGGGGGGCAGGTCGAGCAGTACTTC
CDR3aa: CSARAGLAGGQVEQYF

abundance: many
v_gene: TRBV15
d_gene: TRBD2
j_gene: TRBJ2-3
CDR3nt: TGTGCCACCAGCAGAGTACCTAGCGGGGGGCCGGGGGGTACAGATACGCAGTATTTT
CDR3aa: CATSRVPSGGPGGTDTQYF

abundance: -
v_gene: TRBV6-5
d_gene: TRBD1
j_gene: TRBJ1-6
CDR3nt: TGTGCCAGCGTTCGGCCAGGGGGGTCCTATAATTCACCCCTCCACTTT
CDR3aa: CASVRPGGSYNSPLHF

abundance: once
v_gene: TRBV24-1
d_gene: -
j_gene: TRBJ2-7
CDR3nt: TGTGCCACCAGTGATTTGCGATCCACCCACCCCTACGAGCAGTACTTC
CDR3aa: CATSDLRSTHPYEQYF

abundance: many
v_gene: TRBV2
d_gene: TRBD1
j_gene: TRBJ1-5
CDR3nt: TGTGCCAGCAGTCCACAGGGGAATAGCAATCAGCCCCAGCATTTT
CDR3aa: CASSPQGNSNQPQHF

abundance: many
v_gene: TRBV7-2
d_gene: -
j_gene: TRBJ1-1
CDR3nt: TGTGCCAGCAGCTTAGGTGGGGATTATAACACTGAAGCTTTCTTT
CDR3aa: CASSLGGDYNTEAFF

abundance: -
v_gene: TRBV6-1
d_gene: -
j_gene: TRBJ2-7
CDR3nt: TGTGCCAGCAGGAGGACGGCGTATGTCGAGCAGTACTTC
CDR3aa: CASRRTAYVEQYF

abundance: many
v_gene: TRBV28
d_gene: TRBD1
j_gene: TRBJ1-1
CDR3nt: TGTGCCAGCAGACCGCCGGGACAGGGGCACACTGAAGCTTTCTTT
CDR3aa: CASRPPGQGHTEAFF

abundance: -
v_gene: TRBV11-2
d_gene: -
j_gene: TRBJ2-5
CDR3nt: TGTGCCAGCAGCTTAGAGGGGAAGACCCAGTACTTC
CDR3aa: CASSLEGKTQYF

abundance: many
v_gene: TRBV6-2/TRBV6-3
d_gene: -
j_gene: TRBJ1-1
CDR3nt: TGTGCCAGCAGTTACTCGGAAAGGACTTTCTTT
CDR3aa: CASSYSERTFF

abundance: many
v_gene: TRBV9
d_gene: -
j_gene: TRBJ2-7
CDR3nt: TGTGCCAGCAGCGTAGACCCCGGGGGAGCCCTCTACGAGCAGTACTTC
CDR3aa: CASSVDPGGALYEQYF

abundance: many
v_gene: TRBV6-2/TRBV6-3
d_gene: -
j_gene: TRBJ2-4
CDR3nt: TGTGCCAGCAGTTTGTCGGGACATGCAGCGACCAAAAACATTCAGTACTTC
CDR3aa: CASSLSGHAATKNIQYF

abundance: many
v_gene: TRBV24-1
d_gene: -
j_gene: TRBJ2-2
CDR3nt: TGTGCTTTACCACCCACGGACAAAAACACCGGGGAGCTGTTTTTT
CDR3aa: CALPPTDKNTGELFF

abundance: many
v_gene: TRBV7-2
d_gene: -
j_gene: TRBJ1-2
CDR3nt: TGTGCCAGCAGCTTTGGTGCTCGGGACGGCCATGGCTACACCTTC
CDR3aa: CASSFGARDGHGYTF

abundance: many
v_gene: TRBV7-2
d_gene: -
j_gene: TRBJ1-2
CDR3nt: TGTGCCAGCAGCTTAGCCCGAGGGGGGTTCGATAGCGGCTACACCTTC
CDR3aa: CASSLARGGFDSGYTF

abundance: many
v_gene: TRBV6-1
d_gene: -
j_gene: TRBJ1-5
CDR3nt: TGTGCCAGCAAACGGCCCCGCGGGAGCAATCAGCCCCAGCATTTT
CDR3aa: CASKRPRGSNQPQHF

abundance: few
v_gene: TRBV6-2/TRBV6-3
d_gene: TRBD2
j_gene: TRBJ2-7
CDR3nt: TGTGCCAGCAGTTATCGGCGCCTAACTAGCGGGAGTGACGAGCAGTACTTC
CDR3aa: CASSYRRLTSGSDEQYF

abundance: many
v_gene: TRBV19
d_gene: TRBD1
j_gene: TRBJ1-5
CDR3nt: TGTGCCAGTAGTACGACAGGGAGTAGCAATCAGCCCCAGCATTTT
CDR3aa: CASSTTGSSNQPQHF

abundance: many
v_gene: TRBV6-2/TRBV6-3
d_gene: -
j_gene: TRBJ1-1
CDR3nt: TGTGCCAGCAGTTACAGAGAGGGTGGGGGGGACACTGAAGCTTTCTTT
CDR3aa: CASSYREGGGDTEAFF

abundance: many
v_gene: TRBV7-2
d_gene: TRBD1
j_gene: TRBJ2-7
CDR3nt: TGTGCCAGCAGCCCTCGGACAGGCTTCGGCGAGCAGTACTTC
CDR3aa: CASSPRTGFGEQYF

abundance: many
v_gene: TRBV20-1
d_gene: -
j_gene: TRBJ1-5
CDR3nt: TGCAGTGCTAGAGTCAGGGGCCCGGATCAGCCCCAGCATTTT
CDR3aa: CSARVRGPDQPQHF

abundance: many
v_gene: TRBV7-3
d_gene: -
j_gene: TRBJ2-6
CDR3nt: TGTGCCAGCAGCTTCCTCGGAGTATCTGGGGCCAACGTCCTGACTTTC
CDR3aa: CASSFLGVSGANVLTF

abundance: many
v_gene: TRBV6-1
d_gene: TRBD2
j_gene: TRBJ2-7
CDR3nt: TGTGCCAGCAGTGCGGGGGGGGACCCCTACGAGCAGTACTTC
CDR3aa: CASSAGGDPYEQYF

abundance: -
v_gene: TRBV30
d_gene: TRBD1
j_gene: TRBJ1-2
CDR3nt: TGTGCCTGGAGCGGGGGACAGGGGGACTATGGCTACACCTTC
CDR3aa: CAWSGGQGDYGYTF

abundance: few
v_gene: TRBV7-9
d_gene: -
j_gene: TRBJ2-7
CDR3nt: TGTGCCAGCACCCTCCAGGGGTCAGACTACGAGCAGTACTTC
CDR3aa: CASTLQGSDYEQYF

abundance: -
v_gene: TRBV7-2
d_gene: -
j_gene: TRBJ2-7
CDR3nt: TGTGCCAGCAGCTTAGCTGAAGGGAACGGCGAGCAGTACTTC
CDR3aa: CASSLAEGNGEQYF

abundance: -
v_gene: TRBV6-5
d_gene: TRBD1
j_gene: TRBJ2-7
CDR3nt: TGTGCCAGCAGTTCTCCTCTGGGACAGGGGGGGTACGAGCAGTACTTC
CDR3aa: CASSSPLGQGGYEQYF

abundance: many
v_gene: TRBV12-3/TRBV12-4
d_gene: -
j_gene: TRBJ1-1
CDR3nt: TGTGCCAGCAGTACTGAGGGACAGAACACTGAAGCTTTCTTT
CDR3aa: CASSTEGQNTEAFF

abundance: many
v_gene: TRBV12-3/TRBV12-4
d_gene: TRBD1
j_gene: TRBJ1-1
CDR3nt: TGTGCCAGCAGTTCGGGACAGCAAGCTTTCTTT
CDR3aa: CASSSGQQAFF

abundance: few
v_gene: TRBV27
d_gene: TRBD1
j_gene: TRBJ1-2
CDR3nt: TGTGCCAGCAGTTTCACATTAGGGGGCGCCAACTATGGCTACACCTTC
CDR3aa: CASSFTLGGANYGYTF

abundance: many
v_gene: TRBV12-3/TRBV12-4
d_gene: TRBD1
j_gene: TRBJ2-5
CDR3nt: TGTGCCAGCAGGGGACAGGGGTGGCGAGAGACCCAGTACTTC
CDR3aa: CASRGQGWRETQYF

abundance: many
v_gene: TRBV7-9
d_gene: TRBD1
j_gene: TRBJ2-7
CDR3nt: TGTGCCAGCAGCCTCGGTGACAGGGGGCGGGAGCAGTACTTC
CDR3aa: CASSLGDRGREQYF

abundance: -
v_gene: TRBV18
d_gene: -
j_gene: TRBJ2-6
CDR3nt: TGTGCCAGCTCACCGCCGGACGGTTCCTCTGGGGCCAACGTCCTGACTTTC
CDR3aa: CASSPPDGSSGANVLTF

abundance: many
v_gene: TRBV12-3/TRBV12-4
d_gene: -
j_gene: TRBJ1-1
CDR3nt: TGTGCCAGCAGTCTAACAGGGATGGCGGTCATGAACACTGAAGCTTTCTTT
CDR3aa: CASSLTGMAVMNTEAFF

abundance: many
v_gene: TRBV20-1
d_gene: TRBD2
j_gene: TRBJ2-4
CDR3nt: TGCAGTGGGAGGGGCGGGGGCAAAAACATTCAGTACTTC
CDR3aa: CSGRGGGKNIQYF